These 15 T cell receptor beta chains originate from one sample sequenced in a study of cytomegalovirus exposure and HLA in healthy donors. This PCR relied on a set of 60 Vbeta primers and 13 Jbeta primers. Profiling relied on immunoSEQ multiplex PCR, and the TCRdb table lists in-frame clones only, not all of them. The data contain approximately 92,000 clones, 69% of them singletons. Sequencing used PBMCs. The receptor source for this set is a man between 50 and 59 years old in good health and CMV-seronegative.

The J gene is TRBJ2-6, the V gene TRBV5-1; a possible D gene is TRBD2 (6 bases). The V end lost 3 bases, the J end lost 0 bases, and 13 bases lay between the germline ends. The CDR3 contains 17 residues. Germline loops: CDR1 SGHRS, CDR2 YFSETQ. CDR3 loop: CASSWRAFSSGANVLTF. The CDR3 DNA is TGCGCCAGCAGCTGGAGGGCTTTCAGCTCTGGGGCCAACGTCCTGACTTTC.

The CDR3 loop reads CASSVGSGQGSYEQYF. CDR3 nucleotides: TGTGCCAGCAGCGTAGGTTCGGGACAGGGGTCCTACGAGCAGTACTTC. This chain uses TRBV9 with TRBJ2-7, with 10 bases lining up with TRBD1. The CDR3 length is 16 residues. Germline loops: CDR1 SGDLS, CDR2 YYNGEE. V was pared by 0 bases and J by 1 base, with 4 bases of the junction left unmatched.

Here the CDR3 reads CASSHGAGQPQHF. The CDR3 DNA is TGTGCCAGCAGCCACGGCGCGGGTCAGCCCCAGCATTTT. V usage is TRBV7-9 and J usage is TRBJ1-5; D call uncertain. Germline CDR1 and CDR2: SEHNR and FQNEAQ (reference sequence). V lost 5 bases and J lost 6, with 11 bases in between. The length of the CDR3 is 13 residues. Looking up the rest from reference TRBV7-9 and TRBJ1-5 gives the full variable domain: DTGVSQNPRHKITKRGQNVTFRCDPISEHNRLYWYRQTLGQGPEFLTYFQNEAQLEKSRLLSDRFSAERPKGSFSTLEIQRTEQGDSAMYLCASSHGAGQPQHFGDGTRLSIL.

The chain links TRBV5-1 to TRBJ1-2, with 8 bases fitting TRBD1. Germline V gene data show CDR1 as SGHRS and CDR2 as YFSETQ. There are 16 residues in the CDR3. J lost 4 bases, V lost 0 bases, and 8 bases had no gene match. CDR3 nucleotide sequence: TGCGCCAGCAGCTTGGCCTTCTCACAGGGGGGCTATGGCTACACCTTC. Its translation: CASSLAFSQGGYGYTF.

This clone was counted only a few times. The rearrangement links TRBV18 to TRBJ1-1; weak D call: TRBD1 (5 bases). CDR3 length equals 13 residues. Per the germline V gene, CDR1 is KGHSH and CDR2 is LQKENI. Trimming took off 5 bases at V and 0 bases at J, with 7 bases between the two ends. The CDR3 region has the DNA TGTGCCAGCTCAAGACAGCTGAACACTGAAGCTTTCTTT. Protein: CASSRQLNTEAFF. The whole variable domain, remainder taken from reference TRBV18 and TRBJ1-1, is NAGVMQNPRHLVRRRGQEARLRCSPMKGHSHVYWYRQLPEEGLKFMVYLQKENIIDESGMPKERFSAEFPKEGPSILRIQQVVRGDSAAYFCASSRQLNTEAFFGQGTRLTVV.

This clone was observed a few times. The J gene is TRBJ2-7, the V gene TRBV7-9; no clear D. CDR1 and CDR2 (germline): SEHNR, FQNEAQ (reference sequence). The CDR3 length is 12 residues. Trimming left V 6 bases short and J 3 bases short, with 9 bases between. CDR3 amino acids: CASSVESYEQYV. The CDR3 bases are TGTGCCAGCAGTGTGGAGAGCTACGAGCAGTACGTC.

The V and J genes are TRBV7-6 and TRBJ1-4, with TRBD1 identical over 10 bases. V lost 1 base and J lost 6; bases outside the gene matches: 2. Germline V gene sequence: CDR1 SGHVS, CDR2 FNYEAQ. The CDR3 runs to 15 residues. CDR3 sequence reads: CASSLGQGADEKLFF. CDR3 DNA: TGTGCCAGCAGCTTAGGACAGGGGGCTGATGAAAAACTGTTTTTT.

The chain joins TRBV2 to TRBJ2-5; the D gene is possibly TRBD2 (6 bases). V was clipped by 4 bases and J by 5 bases, with 11 bases between them. The germline V gene encodes CDR1 SNHLY and CDR2 FYNNEI. CDR3 size: 13 residues. The CDR3 region has the DNA TGTGCCAGCAGTGCGGCAGGGAGGGAGACCCAGTACTTC. Its translation is CASSAAGRETQYF.

The V and J genes are TRBV6-6 and TRBJ2-5; D unresolved. The CDR3 has 14 amino acids. From germline, CDR1 is MNHNY and CDR2 SVGAGI (reference sequence). V was shortened by 2 bases and J by 2 bases, with 9 bases between the two germline ends. For the CDR3, the DNA is TGTGCCAGCAGTTACGTGGCAGTACAAGAGACCCAGTACTTC. Its protein is CASSYVAVQETQYF.

This clone was seen a few times. The chain links TRBV30 to TRBJ1-4, with TRBD1 as a possible D gene (5 bases). The CDR3 totals 14 residues. The germline CDR1 and CDR2 sequences are GTSNPN and SVGIG (reference sequence). V gave up 1 base and J gave up 8 bases, with 14 bases separating them. The CDR3 sequence: CAWSDYGQREKLFF. DNA of the CDR3: TGTGCCTGGAGTGACTACGGACAAAGGGAAAAACTGTTTTTT. Combining the CDR3 with reference TRBV30 and TRBJ1-4 gives the whole variable domain SQTIHQWPATLVQPVGSPLSLECTVEGTSNPNLYWYRQAAGRGLQLLFYSVGIGQISSEVPQNLSASRPQDRQFILSSKKLLLSDSGFYLCAWSDYGQREKLFFGSGTQLSVL.

This chain links TRBV29-1 with TRBJ1-5; possibly TRBD1 for D (6 bases). V lost 7 bases and J 5 bases, leaving 15 bases between the germline ends. This CDR3 is 13 amino acids long. Germline V gene data show CDR1 as SQVTM and CDR2 as ANQGSEA. The CDR3 coding sequence is TGCAGCGCTGGAGAGGGGGGGCATCAGCCCCAGCATTTT. Its protein product is CSAGEGGHQPQHF.

This clone occurred once. In DNA form, the CDR3 reads TGTGCCACCGTTCCCACGGGGTTTGGCACTGAAGCTTTCTTT. The encoded protein is CATVPTGFGTEAFF. The chain combines TRBV28 with TRBJ1-1; D gene unclear. CDR1 MDHEN and CDR2 SYDVKM come from the germline V gene. Trimming stripped 10 bases from V and 4 bases from J, with 19 bases between. The CDR3 spans 14 residues.

J is TRBJ1-2 and V is TRBV7-9; 7 positions match TRBD1. V was pared by 5 bases and J by 8 bases, with 5 bases of the junction left unmatched. This CDR3 spans 12 amino acids. Germline V gene sequence: CDR1 SEHNR, CDR2 FQNEAQ (reference sequence). The DNA of the CDR3 is TGTGCCAGCAGCCACGTAGGGGGCGGCTACACCTTC. Protein sequence: CASSHVGGGYTF.

This clone showed up just a few times. The CDR3 DNA is TGTGCCAGTAGTACCTCCCACTTGAGGGAGCAGTACTTC. Translation gives CASSTSHLREQYF. The chain carries TRBV19 and TRBJ2-7, with D unclear. The CDR3 is 13 amino acids. With 4 bases removed from V and 7 bases from J, the gap between germline ends came to 14 bases. From germline, CDR1 is LNHDA and CDR2 SQIVND (reference sequence).

This clone was observed a few times. At the DNA level, this CDR3 is encoded by other sequences in the same sample as well. The rearrangement joins TRBV25-1 to TRBJ2-3; 7 bases line up with TRBD2. J was trimmed by 5 bases and V by 10 bases; bases with no gene match: 3. There are 11 residues in the CDR3. Germline V lookup: CDR1 MGHDK, CDR2 SYGVNS. CDR3 protein: CATGRGDTQYF. The CDR3 nucleotides read TGTGCCACAGGGAGGGGAGATACGCAGTATTTT.